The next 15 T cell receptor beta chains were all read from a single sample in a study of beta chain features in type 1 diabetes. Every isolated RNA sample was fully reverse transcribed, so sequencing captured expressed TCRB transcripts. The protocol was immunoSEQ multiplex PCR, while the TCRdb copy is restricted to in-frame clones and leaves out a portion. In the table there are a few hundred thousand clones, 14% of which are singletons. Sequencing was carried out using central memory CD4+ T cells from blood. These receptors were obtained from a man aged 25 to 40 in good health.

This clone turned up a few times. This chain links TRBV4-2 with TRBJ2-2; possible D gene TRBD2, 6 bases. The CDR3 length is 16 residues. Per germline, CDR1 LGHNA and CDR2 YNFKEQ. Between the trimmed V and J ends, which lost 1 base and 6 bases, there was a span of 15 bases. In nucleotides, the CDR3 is TGTGCCAGCAGCCAAGGACTAGTCGGTCTCGCCGGGGAGCTGTTTTTT. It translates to CASSQGLVGLAGELFF.

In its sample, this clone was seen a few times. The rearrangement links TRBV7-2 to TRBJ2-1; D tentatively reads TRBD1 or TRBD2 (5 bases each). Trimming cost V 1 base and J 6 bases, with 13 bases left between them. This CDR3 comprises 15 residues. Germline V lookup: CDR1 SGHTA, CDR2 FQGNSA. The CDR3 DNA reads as TGTGCCAGCAGCTTAGTCGGTGAGGGACCCAATGAGCAGTTCTTC. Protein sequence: CASSLVGEGPNEQFF.

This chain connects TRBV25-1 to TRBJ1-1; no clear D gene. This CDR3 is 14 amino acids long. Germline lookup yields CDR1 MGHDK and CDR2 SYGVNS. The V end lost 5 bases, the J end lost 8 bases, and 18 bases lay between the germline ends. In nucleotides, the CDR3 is TGTGCCAGCAGTCCCCTCCGGGCAGATATAGAAGCTTTCTTT. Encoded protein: CASSPLRADIEAFF.

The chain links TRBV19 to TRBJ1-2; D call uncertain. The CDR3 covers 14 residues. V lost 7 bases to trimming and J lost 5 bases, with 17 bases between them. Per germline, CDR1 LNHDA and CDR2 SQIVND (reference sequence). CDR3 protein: CASTGRGIGYGYTF. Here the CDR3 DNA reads TGTGCCAGTACGGGGAGAGGGATTGGATATGGCTACACCTTC.

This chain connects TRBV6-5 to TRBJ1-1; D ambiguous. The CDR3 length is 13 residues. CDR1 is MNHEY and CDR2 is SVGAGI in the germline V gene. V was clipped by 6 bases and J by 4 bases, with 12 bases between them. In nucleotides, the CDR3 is TGTGCCAGCAGACCCCGGGAGCCCACTGAAGCTTTCTTT. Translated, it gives CASRPREPTEAFF.

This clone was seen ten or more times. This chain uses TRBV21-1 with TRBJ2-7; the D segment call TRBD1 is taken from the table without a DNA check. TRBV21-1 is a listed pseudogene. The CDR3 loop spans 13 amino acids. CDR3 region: CASTQVWVHEQYV. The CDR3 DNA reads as TGTGCCAGCACCCAGGTTTGGGTGCACGAGCAGTACGTC.

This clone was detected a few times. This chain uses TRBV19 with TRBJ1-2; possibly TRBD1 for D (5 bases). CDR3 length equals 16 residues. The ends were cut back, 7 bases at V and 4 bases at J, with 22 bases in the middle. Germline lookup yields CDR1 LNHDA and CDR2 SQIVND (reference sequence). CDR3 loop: CASNSGTPVTVYGYTF. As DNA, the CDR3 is TGTGCCAGTAATTCGGGGACGCCGGTTACCGTCTATGGCTACACCTTC.

The chain's CDR3 is CASSTRQGWGYGYTF. The CDR3 DNA reads TGTGCCAGCAGCACCCGACAGGGTTGGGGCTATGGCTACACCTTC. The V gene is TRBV7-2, the J gene TRBJ1-2, with 7 bases lining up with TRBD1. The CDR3 spans 15 residues. Germline CDR1 reads SGHTA; CDR2 reads FQGNSA. Trimming removed 5 bases from V and 4 bases from J; junction bases left unmatched: 10.

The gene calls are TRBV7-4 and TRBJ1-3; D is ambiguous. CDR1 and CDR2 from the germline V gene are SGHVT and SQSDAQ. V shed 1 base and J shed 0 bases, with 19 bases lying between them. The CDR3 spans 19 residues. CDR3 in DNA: TGTGCCAGCAGCTTAGGGGATATCGGTTTCGCGAGCTCTGGAAACACCATATATTTT. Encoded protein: CASSLGDIGFASSGNTIYF.

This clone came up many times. This chain's CDR3 is CASRSPGLAGINEQFF. CDR3 nucleotides: TGCGCCAGCAGAAGCCCTGGACTAGCGGGTATCAATGAGCAGTTCTTC. The V and J genes are TRBV4-3 and TRBJ2-1; 11 bases are a match to TRBD2. This CDR3 is built from 16 residues. Germline trimming cut 6 bases from V and 6 bases from J; bases unmatched to any gene: 10. Germline assignment: CDR1 LGHNA and CDR2 YSLEER.

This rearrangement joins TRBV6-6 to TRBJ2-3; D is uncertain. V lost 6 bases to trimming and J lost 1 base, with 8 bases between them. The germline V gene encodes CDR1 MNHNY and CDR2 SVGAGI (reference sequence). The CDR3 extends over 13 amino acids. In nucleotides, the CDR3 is TGTGCCAGCAGCCTCCTACGCACAGATACGCAGTATTTT. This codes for CASSLLRTDTQYF.

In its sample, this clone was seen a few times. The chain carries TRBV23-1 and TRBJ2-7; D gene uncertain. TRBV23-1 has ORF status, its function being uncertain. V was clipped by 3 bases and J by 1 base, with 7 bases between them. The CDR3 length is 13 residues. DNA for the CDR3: TGCGCCAGCAGTCAGCACAGATCCTACGAGCAGTACGTC. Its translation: CASSQHRSYEQYV.

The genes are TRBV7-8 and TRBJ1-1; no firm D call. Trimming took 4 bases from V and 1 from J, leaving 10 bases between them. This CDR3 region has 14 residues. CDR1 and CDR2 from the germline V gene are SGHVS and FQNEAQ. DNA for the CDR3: TGTGCCAGCAGCTCGGAAATACAGAACACTGAAGCTTTCTTT. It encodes CASSSEIQNTEAFF.

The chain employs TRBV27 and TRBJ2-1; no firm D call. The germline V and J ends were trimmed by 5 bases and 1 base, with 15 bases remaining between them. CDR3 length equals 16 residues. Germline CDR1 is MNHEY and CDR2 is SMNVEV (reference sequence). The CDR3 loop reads CASSTTRAVSYNEQFF. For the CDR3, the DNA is TGTGCCAGCAGTACTACCCGGGCTGTATCCTACAATGAGCAGTTCTTC.

DNA for the CDR3: TGTGCCAGCAGACGGGGAGGCTCCTACAATGAGCAGTTCTTC. It encodes CASRRGGSYNEQFF. J is TRBJ2-1 and V is TRBV7-2; perhaps TRBD2 as D (6 bases). Germline V gene sequence: CDR1 SGHTA, CDR2 FQGNSA. There are 14 residues in the CDR3. V dropped 6 bases and J dropped 0 bases, with 9 bases sitting between them.